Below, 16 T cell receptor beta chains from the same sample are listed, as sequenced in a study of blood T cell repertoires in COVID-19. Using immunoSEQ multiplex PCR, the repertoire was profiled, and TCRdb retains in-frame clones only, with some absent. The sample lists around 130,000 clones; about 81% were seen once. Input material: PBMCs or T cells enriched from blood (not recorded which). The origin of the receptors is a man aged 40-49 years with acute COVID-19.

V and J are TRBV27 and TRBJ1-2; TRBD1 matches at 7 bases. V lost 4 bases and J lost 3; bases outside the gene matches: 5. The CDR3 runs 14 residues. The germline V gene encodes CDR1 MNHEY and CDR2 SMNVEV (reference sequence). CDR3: CASSSLTGDYGYTF. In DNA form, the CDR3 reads TGTGCCAGCAGTTCCCTTACAGGGGACTATGGCTACACCTTC.

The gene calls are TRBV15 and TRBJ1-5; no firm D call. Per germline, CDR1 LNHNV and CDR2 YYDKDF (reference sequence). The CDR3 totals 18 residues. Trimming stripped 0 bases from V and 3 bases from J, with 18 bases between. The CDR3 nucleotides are TGTGCCACCAGCAGAGATCGGGAAAGTTCAACCTACAATCAGCCCCAGCATTTT. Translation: CATSRDRESSTYNQPQHF.

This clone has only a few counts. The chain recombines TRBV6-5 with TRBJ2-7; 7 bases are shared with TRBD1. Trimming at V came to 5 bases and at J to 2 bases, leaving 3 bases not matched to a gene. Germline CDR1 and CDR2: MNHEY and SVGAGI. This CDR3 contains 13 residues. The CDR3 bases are TGTGCCAGCAGTCTAGACAGGGCCTACGAGCAGTACTTC. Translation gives CASSLDRAYEQYF.

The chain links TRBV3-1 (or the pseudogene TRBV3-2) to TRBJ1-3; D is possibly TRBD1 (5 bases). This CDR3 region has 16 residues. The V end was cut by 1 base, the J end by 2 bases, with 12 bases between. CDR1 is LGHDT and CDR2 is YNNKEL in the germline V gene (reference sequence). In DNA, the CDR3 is TGTGCCAGCAGCCAAGCTCCCAGGGTGACTGGAAACACCATATATTTT. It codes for CASSQAPRVTGNTIYF.

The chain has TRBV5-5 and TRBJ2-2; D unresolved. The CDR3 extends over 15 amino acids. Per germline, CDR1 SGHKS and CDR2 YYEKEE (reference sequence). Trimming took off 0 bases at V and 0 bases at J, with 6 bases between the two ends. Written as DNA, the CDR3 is TGTGCCAGCAGCTTGGGACTGACGAACACCGGGGAGCTGTTTTTT. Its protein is CASSLGLTNTGELFF.

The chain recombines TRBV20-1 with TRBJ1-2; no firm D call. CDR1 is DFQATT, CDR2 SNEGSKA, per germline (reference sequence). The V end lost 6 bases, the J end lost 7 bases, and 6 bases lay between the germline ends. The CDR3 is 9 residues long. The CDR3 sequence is CSAGFGYTF. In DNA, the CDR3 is TGCAGTGCCGGGTTTGGCTACACCTTC.

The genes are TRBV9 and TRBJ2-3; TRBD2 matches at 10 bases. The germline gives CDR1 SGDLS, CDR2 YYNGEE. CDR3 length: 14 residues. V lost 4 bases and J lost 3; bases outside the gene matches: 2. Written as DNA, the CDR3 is TGTGCCAGCAGCCCTAGCGGGAGTACAGATACGCAGTATTTT. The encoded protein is CASSPSGSTDTQYF. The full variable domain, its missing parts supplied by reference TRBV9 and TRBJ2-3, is DSGVTQTPKHLITATGQRVTLRCSPRSGDLSVYWYQQSLDQGLQFLIQYYNGEERAKGNILERFSAQQFPDLHSELNLSSLELGDSALYFCASSPSGSTDTQYFGPGTRLTVL.

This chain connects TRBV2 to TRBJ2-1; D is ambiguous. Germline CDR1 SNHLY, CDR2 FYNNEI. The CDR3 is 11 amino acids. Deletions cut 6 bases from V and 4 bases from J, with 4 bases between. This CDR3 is CASRAYNEQFF. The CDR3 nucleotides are TGTGCCAGCAGAGCGTACAATGAGCAGTTCTTC.

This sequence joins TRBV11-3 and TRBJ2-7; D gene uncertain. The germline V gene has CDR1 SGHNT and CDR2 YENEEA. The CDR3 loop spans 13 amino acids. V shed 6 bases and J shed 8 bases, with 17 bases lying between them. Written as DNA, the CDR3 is TGTGCCAGCAGTGTCGGCGGCCAGCAGAAGCAGTACTTC. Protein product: CASSVGGQQKQYF. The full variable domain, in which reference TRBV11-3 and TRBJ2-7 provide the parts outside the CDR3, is EAGVVQSPRYKIIEKKQPVAFWCNPISGHNTLYWYLQNLGQGPELLIRYENEEAVDDSQLPKDRFSAERLKGVDSTLKIQPAELGDSAVYLCASSVGGQQKQYFGPGTRLTVT.

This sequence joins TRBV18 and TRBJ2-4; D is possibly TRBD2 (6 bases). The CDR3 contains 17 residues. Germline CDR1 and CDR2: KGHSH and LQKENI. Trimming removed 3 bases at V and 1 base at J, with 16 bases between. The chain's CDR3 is CASSPLGTQGAKNIQYF. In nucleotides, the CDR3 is TGTGCCAGCTCACCTCTCGGGACTCAAGGGGCCAAAAACATTCAGTACTTC.

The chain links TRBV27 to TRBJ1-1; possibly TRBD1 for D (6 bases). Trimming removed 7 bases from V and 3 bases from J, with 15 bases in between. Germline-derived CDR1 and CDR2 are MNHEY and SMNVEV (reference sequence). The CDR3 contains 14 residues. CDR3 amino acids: CASNYRVGDTEAFF. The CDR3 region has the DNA TGTGCCAGCAACTACAGGGTTGGGGACACTGAAGCTTTCTTT.

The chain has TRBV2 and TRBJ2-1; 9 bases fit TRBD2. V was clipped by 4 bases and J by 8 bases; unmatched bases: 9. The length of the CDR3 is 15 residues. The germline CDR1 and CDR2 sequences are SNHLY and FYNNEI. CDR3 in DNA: TGTGCCAGCAGTGGTAGCAGCGGGGGGACGGATGAGCAGTTCTTC. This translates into CASSGSSGGTDEQFF.

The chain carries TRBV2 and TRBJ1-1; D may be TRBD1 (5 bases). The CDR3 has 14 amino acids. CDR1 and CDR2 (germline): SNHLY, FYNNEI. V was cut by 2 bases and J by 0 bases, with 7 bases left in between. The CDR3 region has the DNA TGTGCCAGCAGTGAACGGGGGGTGAACACTGAAGCTTTCTTT. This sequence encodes CASSERGVNTEAFF.

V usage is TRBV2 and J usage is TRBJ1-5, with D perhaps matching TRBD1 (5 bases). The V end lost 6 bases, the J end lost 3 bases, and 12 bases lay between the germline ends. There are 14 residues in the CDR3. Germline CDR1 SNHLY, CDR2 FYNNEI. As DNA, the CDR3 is TGTGCCAGCAGGGAGACAGTGCTCAATCAGCCCCAGCATTTT. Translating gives CASRETVLNQPQHF.

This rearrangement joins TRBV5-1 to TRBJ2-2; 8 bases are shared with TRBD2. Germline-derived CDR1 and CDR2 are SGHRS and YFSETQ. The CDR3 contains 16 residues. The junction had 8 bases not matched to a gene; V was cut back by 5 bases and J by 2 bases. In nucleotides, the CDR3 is TGCGCCAGCAGAAACCGGGAGGGCAGCAACACCGGGGAGCTGTTTTTT. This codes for CASRNREGSNTGELFF.

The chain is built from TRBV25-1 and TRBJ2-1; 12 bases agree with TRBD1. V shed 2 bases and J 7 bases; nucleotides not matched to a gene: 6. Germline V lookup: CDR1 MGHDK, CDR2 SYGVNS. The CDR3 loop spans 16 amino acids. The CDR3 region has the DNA TGTGCCAGCAGTGAAGGGGGACAGGGGGCGAGGAATGAGCAGTTCTTC. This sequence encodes CASSEGGQGARNEQFF.